Listed here are 23 T cell receptor beta chains from one sample, sequenced in a study of blood T cell repertoires in COVID-19. Profiled with immunoSEQ multiplex PCR; TCRdb holds only in-frame clones, not every one. Among about 100,000 clones listed, around 80% were seen once. The sequenced sample was peripheral blood. These receptors were taken from a man aged 65 to 85 with acute or convalescent COVID-19.

V usage is TRBV6-5 and J usage is TRBJ1-5; maybe TRBD1 (5 bases). Germline V gene sequence: CDR1 MNHEY, CDR2 SVGAGI. V was shortened by 2 bases and J by 9 bases, with 17 bases between the two germline ends. There are 15 residues in the CDR3. DNA of the CDR3: TGTGCCAGCAGTTACGGGGCACTCAGGCTTTGGCCCCAGCATTTT. It codes for CASSYGALRLWPQHF.

J is TRBJ2-5 and V is TRBV5-4, with 10 bases identical to TRBD1. CDR1 is SGHNT, CDR2 YYREEE, per germline (reference sequence). The CDR3 runs to 14 residues. With 0 bases clipped from V and 6 bases from J, the junction kept 2 bases outside the gene matches. The CDR3 spells CASSLGDRGQTQYF. CDR3 coding DNA: TGTGCCAGCAGCTTGGGGGACAGGGGACAGACCCAGTACTTC. The full variable domain, completed using reference TRBV5-4 and TRBJ2-5, is ETGVTQSPTHLIKTRGQQVTLRCSSQSGHNTVSWYQQALGQGPQFIFQYYREEENGRGNFPPRFSGLQFPNYSSELNVNALELDDSALYLCASSLGDRGQTQYFGPGTRLLVL.

The chain uses TRBV29-1 and TRBJ2-3; D not certain. CDR1 is SQVTM and CDR2 is ANQGSEA in the germline V gene. The length of the CDR3 is 12 residues. Trimming pared 4 bases from V and 4 bases from J, leaving 9 bases between. CDR3 sequence reads: CSVGLSADTQYF. The DNA for the CDR3 is TGCAGCGTTGGTTTGAGCGCAGATACGCAGTATTTT.

This clone appeared once. The chain has TRBV6-4 and TRBJ1-2; 9 bases align to TRBD1. Germline V lookup: CDR1 MRHNA, CDR2 SNTAGT. The CDR3 spans 14 residues. Trimming at V came to 2 bases and at J to 8 bases, leaving 6 bases not matched to a gene. CDR3 amino acids: CASSDNRGRGGYTF. In DNA form, the CDR3 reads TGTGCCAGCAGTGACAACAGGGGGCGAGGGGGCTACACCTTC.

This clone was picked up one time. V and J are TRBV29-1 and TRBJ2-1, with 8 bases aligning to TRBD1. Germline CDR1 reads SQVTM; CDR2 reads ANQGSEA. Losses at the gene ends were 7 bases for V and 1 base for J; bases not matched to a gene: 6. CDR3 length: 14 amino acids. In nucleotides, the CDR3 is TGCAGCGCTGGACAGGGAACTTCCTACAATGAGCAGTTCTTC. Protein: CSAGQGTSYNEQFF.

This chain joins TRBV7-9 and TRBJ1-2; the D is unclear. The CDR3 is 13 residues long. V was trimmed by 0 bases and J by 3 bases, leaving 5 bases between them. Germline V lookup: CDR1 SEHNR, CDR2 FQNEAQ (reference sequence). CDR3 amino acids: CASSLAGDYGYTF. CDR3 nucleotides: TGTGCCAGCAGCTTAGCAGGAGACTATGGCTACACCTTC.

The chain has TRBV5-1 and TRBJ2-1; D not certain. Germline-derived CDR1 and CDR2 are SGHRS and YFSETQ. Trimming cost V 6 bases and J 4 bases, with 11 bases left between them. The CDR3 is 13 residues long. The CDR3 region has the DNA TGCGCCAGCACCCCACCGGGTTACAATGAGCAGTTCTTC. Amino acids: CASTPPGYNEQFF.

The chain couples TRBV18 to TRBJ2-3; D is ambiguous. Trimming cost V 0 bases and J 0 bases, with 7 bases left between them. The CDR3 is 15 residues long. Looked up from germline, CDR1 is KGHSH and CDR2 is LQKENI. The CDR3 coding sequence is TGTGCCAGCTCACCACCGTGGCCTAGCACAGATACGCAGTATTTT. The encoded protein is CASSPPWPSTDTQYF.

The rearrangement links TRBV5-1 to TRBJ1-2, with 10 bases lining up with TRBD1. CDR1 is SGHRS, CDR2 YFSETQ, per germline. The CDR3 spans 16 residues. Trimming took 0 bases from V and 4 from J; bases not matched to a gene: 6. The CDR3 loop reads CASSLVSGTGVYGYTF. The CDR3 DNA is TGCGCCAGCAGCTTGGTCTCCGGGACAGGGGTCTATGGCTACACCTTC.

This clone was counted many times. The chain employs TRBV19 and TRBJ2-4, with TRBD2 as a possible D gene (6 bases). The CDR3 consists of 14 residues. CDR1 is LNHDA, CDR2 SQIVND, per germline (reference sequence). The V and J ends lost 4 bases and 7 bases respectively, with 14 bases between them. CDR3 DNA sequence: TGTGCCAGTAGTAGGAGGGGCGACGGGAACATTCAGTACTTC. Translated: CASSRRGDGNIQYF.

V and J are TRBV5-5 and TRBJ2-1; D gene uncertain. The CDR3 is 16 amino acids. The ends were cut back, 0 bases at V and 1 base at J, with 11 bases in the middle. Germline V gene lookup returns CDR1 SGHKS and CDR2 YYEKEE (reference sequence). The CDR3 is CASSLGHAVSYNEQFF. CDR3 nucleotide sequence: TGTGCCAGCAGCTTGGGGCACGCGGTGTCCTACAATGAGCAGTTCTTC.

The V gene is TRBV4-2, the J gene TRBJ1-1; D is undetermined. The length of the CDR3 is 16 residues. V was trimmed by 0 bases and J by 0 bases, leaving 11 bases between them. Per the germline V gene, CDR1 is LGHNA and CDR2 is YNFKEQ. CDR3 DNA: TGTGCCAGCAGCCAAGATCACGAGGGCCTGAACACTGAAGCTTTCTTT. It specifies CASSQDHEGLNTEAFF.

This sequence joins TRBV9 and TRBJ1-1, with unresolved D. V shed 0 bases and J shed 4 bases, with 10 bases lying between them. This CDR3 spans 14 amino acids. Germline CDR1 and CDR2: SGDLS and YYNGEE. The CDR3 DNA reads TGTGCCAGCAGCGTAGTTCCGGGTAGCACTGAAGCTTTCTTT. Its translation is CASSVVPGSTEAFF.

CDR3 DNA: TGTGCCAGCTCACCCCCCGGACAGGGAGGCTCCTATAATTCACCCCTCCACTTT. As protein: CASSPPGQGGSYNSPLHF. This chain connects TRBV18 to TRBJ1-6; 8 bases align to TRBD1. Germline V CDR1 and CDR2: KGHSH, LQKENI. Trimming cost V 3 bases and J 0 bases; bases outside gene matches: 7. CDR3 length: 18 residues.

This chain links TRBV10-1 with TRBJ2-7; 7 bases fit TRBD1. CDR1 WNHNN and CDR2 SYGVQD come from the germline V gene (reference sequence). With 2 bases clipped from V and 5 bases from J, the junction kept 6 bases outside the gene matches. This CDR3 is 14 amino acids long. CDR3 sequence (DNA): TGCGCCAGCAGTGAGAACAGGGGAGCTCACGAGCAGTACTTC. Amino acids: CASSENRGAHEQYF.

The V call is TRBV6-2 or TRBV6-3, the J call TRBJ2-7, with unresolved D. The CDR3 spans 15 residues. Trimming took off 3 bases at V and 0 bases at J, with 12 bases between the two ends. CDR1 is MNHEY, CDR2 SVGEGT, per germline. CDR3 residues: CASSYGQLFSYEQYF. The CDR3 DNA is TGTGCCAGCAGTTATGGGCAACTGTTCTCCTACGAGCAGTACTTC.

This clone appeared a single time. The CDR3 sequence: CSVEAGGNTIYF. The CDR3 bases are TGCAGCGTTGAGGCAGGGGGAAACACCATATATTTT. The chain recombines TRBV29-1 with TRBJ1-3, with D perhaps matching TRBD1 (5 bases). Germline loops: CDR1 SQVTM, CDR2 ANQGSEA. The V and J ends lost 3 bases and 4 bases respectively, with 7 bases between them. CDR3 length equals 12 residues.

The V call is TRBV4-1, the J call TRBJ2-5, with a tentative D call TRBD2 (6 bases). Per germline, CDR1 MGHRA and CDR2 YSYEKL. The CDR3 totals 15 residues. V was cut by 4 bases and J by 2 bases, with 14 bases left in between. CDR3 sequence: CASSPNSGGQETQYF. CDR3 coding DNA: TGCGCCAGCAGCCCCAATAGCGGAGGGCAAGAGACCCAGTACTTC.

This chain uses TRBV5-1 with TRBJ2-2; possible D gene TRBD2, 5 bases. Per the germline V gene, CDR1 is SGHRS and CDR2 is YFSETQ. This CDR3 region has 16 residues. Trimming took off 0 bases at V and 4 bases at J, with 13 bases between the two ends. The CDR3 sequence: CASSLGPQGGTGELFF. The CDR3 DNA reads as TGCGCCAGCAGCTTGGGACCCCAAGGAGGCACCGGGGAGCTGTTTTTT. The full variable domain, its missing parts supplied by reference TRBV5-1 and TRBJ2-2, is KAGVTQTPRYLIKTRGQQVTLSCSPISGHRSVSWYQQTPGQGLQFLFEYFSETQRNKGNFPGRFSGRQFSNSRSEMNVSTLELGDSALYLCASSLGPQGGTGELFFGEGSRLTVL.

The rearrangement uses TRBV2 and TRBJ1-2; no definite D call. Trimming removed 4 bases from V and 4 bases from J, with 10 bases in between. The CDR3 is made up of 13 amino acids. The germline V gene has CDR1 SNHLY and CDR2 FYNNEI. The CDR3 sequence is CASSVEGPYGYTF. Here the CDR3 DNA reads TGTGCCAGCAGTGTTGAGGGTCCCTATGGCTACACCTTC.

This chain uses TRBV7-8 with TRBJ2-7, with unresolved D. The germline V and J ends were trimmed by 2 bases and 3 bases, with 8 bases remaining between them. Germline V gives CDR1 SGHVS, CDR2 FQNEAQ. There are 13 residues in the CDR3. CDR3 loop: CASSLSPFYEQYF. The CDR3 DNA reads as TGTGCCAGCAGCTTAAGCCCGTTCTACGAGCAGTACTTC.

The rearrangement uses TRBV20-1 and TRBJ2-2; D is ambiguous. The CDR3 is 11 residues long. Germline CDR1 and CDR2: DFQATT and SNEGSKA (reference sequence). V was pared by 4 bases and J by 6 bases, with 6 bases between. The chain's CDR3 is CSANGPGELFF. CDR3 nucleotide sequence: TGCAGTGCTAACGGTCCCGGGGAGCTGTTTTTT.

This chain links TRBV28 with TRBJ2-5, with 12 bases that match TRBD2. Germline V gives CDR1 MDHEN, CDR2 SYDVKM. With 6 bases clipped from V and 10 bases from J, the junction kept 3 bases outside the gene matches. The CDR3 totals 12 residues. CDR3 region: CASSLGLAGQYF. In DNA form, the CDR3 reads TGTGCCAGCAGCCTGGGACTAGCGGGCCAGTACTTC.